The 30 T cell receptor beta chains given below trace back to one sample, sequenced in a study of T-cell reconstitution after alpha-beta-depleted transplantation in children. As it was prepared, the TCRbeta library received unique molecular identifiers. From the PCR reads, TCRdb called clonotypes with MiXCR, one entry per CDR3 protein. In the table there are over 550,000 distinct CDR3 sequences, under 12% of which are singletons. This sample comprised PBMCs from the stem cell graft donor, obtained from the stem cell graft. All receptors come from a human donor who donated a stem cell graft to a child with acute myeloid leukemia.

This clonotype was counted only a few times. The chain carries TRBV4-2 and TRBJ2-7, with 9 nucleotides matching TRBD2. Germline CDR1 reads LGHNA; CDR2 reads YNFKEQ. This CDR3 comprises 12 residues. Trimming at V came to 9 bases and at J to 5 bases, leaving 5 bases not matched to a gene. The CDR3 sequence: CASSGSGDEQYF. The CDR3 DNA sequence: TGTGCCAGTAGCGGGAGTGGGGACGAGCAGTACTTC.

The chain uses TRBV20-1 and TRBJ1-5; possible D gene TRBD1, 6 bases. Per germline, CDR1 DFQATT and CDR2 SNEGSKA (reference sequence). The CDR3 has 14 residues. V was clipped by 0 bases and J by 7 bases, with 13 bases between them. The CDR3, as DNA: TGCAGTGCTAGAGATTACCGGGGGCTACAGCCCCAGCATTTT. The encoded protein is CSARDYRGLQPQHF.

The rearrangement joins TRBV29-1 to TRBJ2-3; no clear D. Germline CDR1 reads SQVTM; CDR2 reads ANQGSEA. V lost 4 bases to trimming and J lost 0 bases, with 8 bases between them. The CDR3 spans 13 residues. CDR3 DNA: TGCAGCGTTGTGGGCAGAAGCACAGATACGCAGTATTTT. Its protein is CSVVGRSTDTQYF.

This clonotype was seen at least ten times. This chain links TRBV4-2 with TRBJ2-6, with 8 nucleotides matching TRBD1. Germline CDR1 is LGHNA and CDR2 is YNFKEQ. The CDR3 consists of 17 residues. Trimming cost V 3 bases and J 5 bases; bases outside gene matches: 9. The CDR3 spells CASSQAGQGVWANVLTF. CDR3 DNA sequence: TGTGCCAGCAGCCAGGCCGGACAGGGAGTCTGGGCCAACGTCCTGACTTTC.

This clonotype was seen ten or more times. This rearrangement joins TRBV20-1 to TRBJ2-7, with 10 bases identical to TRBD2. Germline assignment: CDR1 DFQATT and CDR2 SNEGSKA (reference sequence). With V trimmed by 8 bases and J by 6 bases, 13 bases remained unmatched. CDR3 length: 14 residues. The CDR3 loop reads CSTPAASGSGEQYF. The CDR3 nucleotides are TGCAGTACCCCGGCCGCTAGCGGGAGTGGCGAGCAGTACTTC.

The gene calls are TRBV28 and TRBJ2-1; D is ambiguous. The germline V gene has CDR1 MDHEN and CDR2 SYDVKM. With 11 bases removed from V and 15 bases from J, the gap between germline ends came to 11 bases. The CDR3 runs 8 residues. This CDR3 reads CAPSAWFF. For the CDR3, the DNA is TGTGCCCCCAGCGCTTGGTTCTTC. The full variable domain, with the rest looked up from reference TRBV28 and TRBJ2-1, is DVKVTQSSRYLVKRTGEKVFLECVQDMDHENMFWYRQDPGLGLRLIYFSYDVKMKEKGDIPEGYSVSREKKERFSLILESASTNQTSMYLCAPSAWFFGPGTRLTVL.

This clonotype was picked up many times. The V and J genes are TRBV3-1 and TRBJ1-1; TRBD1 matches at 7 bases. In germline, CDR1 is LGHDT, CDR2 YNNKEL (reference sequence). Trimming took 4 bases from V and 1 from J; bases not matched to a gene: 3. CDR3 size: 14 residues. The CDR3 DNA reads TGTGCCAGCAGCCCGAGACAGGGGAACACTGAAGCTTTCTTT. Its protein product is CASSPRQGNTEAFF.

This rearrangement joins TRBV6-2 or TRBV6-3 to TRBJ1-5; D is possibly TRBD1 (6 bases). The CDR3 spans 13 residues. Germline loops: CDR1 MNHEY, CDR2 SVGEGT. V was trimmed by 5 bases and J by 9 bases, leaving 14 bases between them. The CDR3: CASSQQIQGPQHF. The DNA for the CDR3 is TGTGCCAGCAGTCAACAGATACAGGGGCCCCAGCATTTT.

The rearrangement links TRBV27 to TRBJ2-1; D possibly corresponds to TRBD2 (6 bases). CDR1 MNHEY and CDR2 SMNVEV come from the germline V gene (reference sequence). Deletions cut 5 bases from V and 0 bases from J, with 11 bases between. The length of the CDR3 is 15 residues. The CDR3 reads CASSTWGGSYNEQFF. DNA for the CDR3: TGTGCCAGCAGTACCTGGGGAGGCTCCTACAATGAGCAGTTCTTC.

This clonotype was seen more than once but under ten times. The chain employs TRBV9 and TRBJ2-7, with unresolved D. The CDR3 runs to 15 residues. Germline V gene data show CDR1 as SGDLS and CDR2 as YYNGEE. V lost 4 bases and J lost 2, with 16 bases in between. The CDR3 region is CASSPDISGPYEQYF. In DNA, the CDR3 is TGTGCCAGCAGCCCCGACATTTCGGGCCCCTACGAGCAGTACTTC.

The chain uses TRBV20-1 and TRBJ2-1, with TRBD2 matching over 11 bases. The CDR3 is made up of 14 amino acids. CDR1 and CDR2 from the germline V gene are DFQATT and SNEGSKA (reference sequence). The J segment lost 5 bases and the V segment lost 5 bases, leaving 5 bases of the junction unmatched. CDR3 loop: CSAVSGRGNNEQFF. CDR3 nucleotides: TGCAGTGCTGTTAGCGGGAGGGGAAACAATGAGCAGTTCTTC.

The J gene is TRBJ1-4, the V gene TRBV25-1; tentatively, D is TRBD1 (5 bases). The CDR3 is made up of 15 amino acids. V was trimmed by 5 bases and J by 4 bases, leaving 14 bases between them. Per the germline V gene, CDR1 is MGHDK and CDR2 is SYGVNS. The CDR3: CASSTYRTNNEKLFF. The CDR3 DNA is TGTGCCAGCAGTACCTACAGGACAAATAATGAAAAACTGTTTTTT.

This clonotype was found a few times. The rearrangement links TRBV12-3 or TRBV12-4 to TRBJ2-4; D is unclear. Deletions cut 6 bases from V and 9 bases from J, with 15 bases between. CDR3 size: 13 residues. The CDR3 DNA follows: TGTGCCAGCAGCTTGCGAAACTGGGGCATTCAGTACTTC. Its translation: CASSLRNWGIQYF.

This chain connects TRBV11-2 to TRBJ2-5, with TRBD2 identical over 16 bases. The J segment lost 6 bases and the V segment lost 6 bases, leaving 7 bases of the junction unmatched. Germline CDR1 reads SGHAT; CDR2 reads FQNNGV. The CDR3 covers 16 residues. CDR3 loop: CASSGTSGRAGKTQYF. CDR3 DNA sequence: TGTGCCAGCAGTGGGACTAGCGGGAGGGCCGGGAAGACCCAGTACTTC.

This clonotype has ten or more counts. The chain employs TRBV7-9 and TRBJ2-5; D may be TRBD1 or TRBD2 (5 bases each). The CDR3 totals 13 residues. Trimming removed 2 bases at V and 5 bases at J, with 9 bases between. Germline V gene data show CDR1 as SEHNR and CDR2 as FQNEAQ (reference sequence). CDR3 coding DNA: TGTGCCAGCAGCTTAAGGTGGGGGGAGACCCAGTACTTC. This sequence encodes CASSLRWGETQYF.

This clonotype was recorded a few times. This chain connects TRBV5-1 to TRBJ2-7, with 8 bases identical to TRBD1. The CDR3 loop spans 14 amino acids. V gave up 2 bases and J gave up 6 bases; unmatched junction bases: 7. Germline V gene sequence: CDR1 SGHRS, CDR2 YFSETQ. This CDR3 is CASSLPTGGGEQYF. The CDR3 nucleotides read TGCGCCAGCAGCTTACCAACAGGGGGAGGCGAGCAGTACTTC.

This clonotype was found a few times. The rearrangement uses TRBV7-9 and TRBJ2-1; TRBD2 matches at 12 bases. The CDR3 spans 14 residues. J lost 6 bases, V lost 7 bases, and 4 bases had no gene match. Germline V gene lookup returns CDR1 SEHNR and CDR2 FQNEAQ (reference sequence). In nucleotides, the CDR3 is TGTGCCAGCAAATGGACTAGCGGGGTCAATGAGCAGTTCTTC. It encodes CASKWTSGVNEQFF. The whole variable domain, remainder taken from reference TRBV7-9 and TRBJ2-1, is DTGVSQNPRHKITKRGQNVTFRCDPISEHNRLYWYRQTLGQGPEFLTYFQNEAQLEKSRLLSDRFSAERPKGSFSTLEIQRTEQGDSAMYLCASKWTSGVNEQFFGPGTRLTVL.

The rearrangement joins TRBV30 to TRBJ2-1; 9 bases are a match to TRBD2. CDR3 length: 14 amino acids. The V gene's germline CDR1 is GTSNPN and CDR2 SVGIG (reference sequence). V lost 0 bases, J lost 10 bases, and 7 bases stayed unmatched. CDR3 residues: CAWSVGREGVEQFF. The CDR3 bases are TGTGCCTGGAGTGTTGGGCGGGAGGGTGTCGAGCAGTTCTTC.

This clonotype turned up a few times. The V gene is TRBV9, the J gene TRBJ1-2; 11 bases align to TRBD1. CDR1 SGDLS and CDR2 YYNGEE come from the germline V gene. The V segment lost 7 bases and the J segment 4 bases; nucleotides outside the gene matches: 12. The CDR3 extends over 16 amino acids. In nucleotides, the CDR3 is TGTGCCAGCCCGTGGGGACAGGGGGTTCCTCGCTATGGCTACACCTTC. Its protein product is CASPWGQGVPRYGYTF.

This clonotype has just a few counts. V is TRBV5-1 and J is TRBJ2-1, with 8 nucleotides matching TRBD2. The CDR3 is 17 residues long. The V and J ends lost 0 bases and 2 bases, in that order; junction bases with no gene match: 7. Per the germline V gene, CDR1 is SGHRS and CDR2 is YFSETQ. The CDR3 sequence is CASSLGSLAGTYNEQFF. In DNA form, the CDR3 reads TGCGCCAGCAGCTTGGGTAGTTTAGCGGGGACCTACAATGAGCAGTTCTTC.

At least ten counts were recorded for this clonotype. The CDR3, as DNA: TGTGCCAGCACCTCAGGAGGGGAGAATGAGCAGTTCTTC. Translating gives CASTSGGENEQFF. V is TRBV27 and J is TRBJ2-1; D is possibly TRBD2 (6 bases). V shed 7 bases and J shed 7 bases, with 14 bases lying between them. Germline V gene data show CDR1 as MNHEY and CDR2 as SMNVEV (reference sequence). The CDR3 sequence is 13 residues long.

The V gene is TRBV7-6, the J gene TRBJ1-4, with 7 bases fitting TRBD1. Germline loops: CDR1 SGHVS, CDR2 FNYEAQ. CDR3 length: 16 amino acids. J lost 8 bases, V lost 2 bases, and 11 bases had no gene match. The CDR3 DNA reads TGTGCCAGCAGCTTATACAGGGGAGGGCCCGAAGAAAAACTGTTTTTT. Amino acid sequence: CASSLYRGGPEEKLFF.

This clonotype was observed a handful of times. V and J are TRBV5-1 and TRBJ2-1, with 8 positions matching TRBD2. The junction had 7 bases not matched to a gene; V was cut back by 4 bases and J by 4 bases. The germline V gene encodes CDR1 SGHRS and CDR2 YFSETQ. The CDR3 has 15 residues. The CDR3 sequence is CASSPNSGVYNEQFF. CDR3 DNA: TGCGCCAGCAGCCCCAATAGCGGGGTGTACAATGAGCAGTTCTTC.

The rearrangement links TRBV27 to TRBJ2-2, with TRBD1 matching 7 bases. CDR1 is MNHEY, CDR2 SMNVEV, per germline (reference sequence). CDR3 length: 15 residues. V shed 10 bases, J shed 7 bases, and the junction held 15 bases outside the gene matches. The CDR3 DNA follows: TGTGCCACGTCCGCCCGAAGGGGGCGAAGCGGGGAGCTGTTTTTT. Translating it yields CATSARRGRSGELFF.

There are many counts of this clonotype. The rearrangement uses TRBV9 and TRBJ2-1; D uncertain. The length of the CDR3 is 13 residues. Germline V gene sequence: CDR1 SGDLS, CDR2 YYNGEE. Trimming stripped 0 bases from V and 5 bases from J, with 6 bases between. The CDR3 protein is CASSVVGNNEQFF. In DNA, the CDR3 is TGTGCCAGCAGCGTAGTGGGAAACAATGAGCAGTTCTTC. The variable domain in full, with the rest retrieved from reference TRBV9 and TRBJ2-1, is DSGVTQTPKHLITATGQRVTLRCSPRSGDLSVYWYQQSLDQGLQFLIQYYNGEERAKGNILERFSAQQFPDLHSELNLSSLELGDSALYFCASSVVGNNEQFFGPGTRLTVL.

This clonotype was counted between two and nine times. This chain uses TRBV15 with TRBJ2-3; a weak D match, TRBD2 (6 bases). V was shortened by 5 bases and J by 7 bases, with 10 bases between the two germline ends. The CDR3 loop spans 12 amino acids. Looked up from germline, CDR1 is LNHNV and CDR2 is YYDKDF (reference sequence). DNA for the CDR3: TGTGCCACCAGCGCGGAGGGGAATACGCAGTATTTT. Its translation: CATSAEGNTQYF.

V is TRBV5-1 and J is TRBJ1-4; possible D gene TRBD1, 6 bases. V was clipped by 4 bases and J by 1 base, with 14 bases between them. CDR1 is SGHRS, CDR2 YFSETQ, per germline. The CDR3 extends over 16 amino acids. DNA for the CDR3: TGCGCCAGCAGCCCGGGACAAGACAGAACTAATGAAAAACTGTTTTTT. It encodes CASSPGQDRTNEKLFF.

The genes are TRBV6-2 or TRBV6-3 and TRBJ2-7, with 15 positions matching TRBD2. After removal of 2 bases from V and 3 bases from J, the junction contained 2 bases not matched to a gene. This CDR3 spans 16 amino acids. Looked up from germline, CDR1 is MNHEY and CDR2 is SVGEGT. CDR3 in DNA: TGTGCCAGCAGTTACGGGACTAGCGGGAGGATCTACGAGCAGTACTTC. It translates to CASSYGTSGRIYEQYF.

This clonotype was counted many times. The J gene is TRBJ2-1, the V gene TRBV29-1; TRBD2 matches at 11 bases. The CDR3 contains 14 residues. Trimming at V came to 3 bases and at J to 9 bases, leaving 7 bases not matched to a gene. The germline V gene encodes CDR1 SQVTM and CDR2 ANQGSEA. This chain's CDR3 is CSVDRASGRSEQFF. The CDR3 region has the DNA TGCAGCGTTGATAGGGCTAGCGGGAGGTCTGAGCAGTTCTTC.

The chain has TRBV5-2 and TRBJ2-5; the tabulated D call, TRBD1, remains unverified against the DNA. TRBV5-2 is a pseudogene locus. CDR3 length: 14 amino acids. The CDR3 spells CARGSGQVQETQYF. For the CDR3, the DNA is TGTGCCAGGGGCTCCGGACAGGTCCAAGAGACCCAGTACTTC.